Listed below are T cell receptor beta chains from one sample, sequenced in a study of blood T cell repertoires in COVID-19. Measured with immunoSEQ multiplex PCR; TCRdb has only the in-frame clones, and not every one. The sample shows about 190,000 clones, around 82% of them seen only once. Specimen: peripheral blood. These receptors were taken from an elderly man with COVID-19, enrolled during active disease. Both conserved end residues are part of each CDR3. D genes are given only for firm matches. Some rows have no size entry. The others give once, few or many, or a class for an expanded clone.

abundance: once; len: 16; v_gene: TRBV4-1; j_gene: TRBJ1-4; d_gene: NA; CDR3aa: CASSPYGYSRGEKLFF
abundance: NA; len: 15; v_gene: TRBV6-5; j_gene: TRBJ2-7; d_gene: NA; CDR3aa: CASSYSPGHVYEQYF
abundance: NA; len: 15; v_gene: TRBV4-1; j_gene: TRBJ2-7; d_gene: TRBD1; CDR3aa: CASSQDRGGPYEQYF
abundance: NA; len: 13; v_gene: TRBV19; j_gene: TRBJ1-5; d_gene: NA; CDR3aa: CASSQRIDQPQHF
abundance: many; len: 16; v_gene: TRBV16; j_gene: TRBJ2-1; d_gene: TRBD2; CDR3aa: CASSPRLAGGNNEQFF
abundance: NA; len: 15; v_gene: TRBV19; j_gene: TRBJ2-1; d_gene: NA; CDR3aa: CASSIGGGAYDEQFF
abundance: NA; len: 13; v_gene: TRBV6-5; j_gene: TRBJ2-2; d_gene: NA; CDR3aa: CASMLHHTGELFF
abundance: NA; len: 13; v_gene: TRBV9; j_gene: TRBJ1-2; d_gene: NA; CDR3aa: CASSPLQDYGYTF
abundance: NA; len: 14; v_gene: TRBV5-1; j_gene: TRBJ2-3; d_gene: NA; CDR3aa: CASSLNSRTDTQYF
abundance: NA; len: 14; v_gene: TRBV3-1/TRBV3-2; j_gene: TRBJ1-2; d_gene: TRBD1; CDR3aa: CASSQANRGYGYTF
abundance: once; len: 16; v_gene: TRBV21-1; j_gene: TRBJ2-7; d_gene: NA; CDR3aa: CASSKVPTQESYEQYF
abundance: once; len: 14; v_gene: TRBV5-1; j_gene: TRBJ1-6; d_gene: TRBD1; CDR3aa: CASSFGQAYSPLHF
abundance: once; len: 16; v_gene: TRBV5-1; j_gene: TRBJ2-5; d_gene: TRBD1; CDR3aa: CASSLEGTGPQETQYF
abundance: NA; len: 13; v_gene: TRBV14; j_gene: TRBJ2-7; d_gene: TRBD1; CDR3aa: CASSHVRQGLQYF
abundance: few; len: 14; v_gene: TRBV3-1/TRBV3-2; j_gene: TRBJ1-2; d_gene: NA; CDR3aa: CASSQDLVSYGYTF
abundance: NA; len: 16; v_gene: TRBV5-1; j_gene: TRBJ2-6; d_gene: TRBD1; CDR3aa: CASSLTGVSGANVLTF
abundance: NA; len: 19; v_gene: TRBV5-5; j_gene: TRBJ1-6; d_gene: TRBD1; CDR3aa: CAGSFPQGQGNSYNSPLHF
abundance: few; len: 20; v_gene: TRBV3-1/TRBV3-2; j_gene: TRBJ1-3; d_gene: TRBD1; CDR3aa: CASSQVTGRGRSLSGNTIYF
abundance: NA; len: 15; v_gene: TRBV29-1; j_gene: TRBJ2-3; d_gene: NA; CDR3aa: CSVEGGVNTTDTQYF
abundance: NA; len: 15; v_gene: TRBV5-4; j_gene: TRBJ2-1; d_gene: TRBD2; CDR3aa: CASSKGTSGANEQFF
abundance: once; len: 18; v_gene: TRBV4-1; j_gene: TRBJ2-7; d_gene: TRBD1; CDR3aa: CASSLFTAGTGGSYEQYF
abundance: NA; len: 15; v_gene: TRBV7-7; j_gene: TRBJ2-3; d_gene: TRBD2; CDR3aa: CASSLGGENTDTQYF
abundance: NA; len: 12; v_gene: TRBV7-2; j_gene: TRBJ2-3; d_gene: TRBD2; CDR3aa: CASSLGTRGQYF
abundance: NA; len: 16; v_gene: TRBV6-1; j_gene: TRBJ1-2; d_gene: TRBD1; CDR3aa: CASSEVRGRLPYGYTF
abundance: NA; len: 14; v_gene: TRBV7-9; j_gene: TRBJ1-5; d_gene: TRBD1; CDR3aa: CASTGTGGNQPQHF
abundance: NA; len: 15; v_gene: TRBV13; j_gene: TRBJ2-7; d_gene: NA; CDR3aa: CASSPIGGQTYEQYF
abundance: NA; len: 15; v_gene: TRBV19; j_gene: TRBJ2-6; d_gene: NA; CDR3aa: CASTLRDIGANVLTF
abundance: NA; len: 14; v_gene: TRBV19; j_gene: TRBJ1-2; d_gene: NA; CDR3aa: CASRTGRGSYGYTF
abundance: NA; len: 16; v_gene: TRBV5-1; j_gene: TRBJ2-2; d_gene: TRBD2; CDR3aa: CASSSRTSPNTGELFF
abundance: NA; len: 13; v_gene: TRBV12-3/TRBV12-4; j_gene: TRBJ2-2; d_gene: NA; CDR3aa: CASSTSHTGELFF
abundance: NA; len: 11; v_gene: TRBV20-1; j_gene: TRBJ2-7; d_gene: NA; CDR3aa: CSARDSYEQYF